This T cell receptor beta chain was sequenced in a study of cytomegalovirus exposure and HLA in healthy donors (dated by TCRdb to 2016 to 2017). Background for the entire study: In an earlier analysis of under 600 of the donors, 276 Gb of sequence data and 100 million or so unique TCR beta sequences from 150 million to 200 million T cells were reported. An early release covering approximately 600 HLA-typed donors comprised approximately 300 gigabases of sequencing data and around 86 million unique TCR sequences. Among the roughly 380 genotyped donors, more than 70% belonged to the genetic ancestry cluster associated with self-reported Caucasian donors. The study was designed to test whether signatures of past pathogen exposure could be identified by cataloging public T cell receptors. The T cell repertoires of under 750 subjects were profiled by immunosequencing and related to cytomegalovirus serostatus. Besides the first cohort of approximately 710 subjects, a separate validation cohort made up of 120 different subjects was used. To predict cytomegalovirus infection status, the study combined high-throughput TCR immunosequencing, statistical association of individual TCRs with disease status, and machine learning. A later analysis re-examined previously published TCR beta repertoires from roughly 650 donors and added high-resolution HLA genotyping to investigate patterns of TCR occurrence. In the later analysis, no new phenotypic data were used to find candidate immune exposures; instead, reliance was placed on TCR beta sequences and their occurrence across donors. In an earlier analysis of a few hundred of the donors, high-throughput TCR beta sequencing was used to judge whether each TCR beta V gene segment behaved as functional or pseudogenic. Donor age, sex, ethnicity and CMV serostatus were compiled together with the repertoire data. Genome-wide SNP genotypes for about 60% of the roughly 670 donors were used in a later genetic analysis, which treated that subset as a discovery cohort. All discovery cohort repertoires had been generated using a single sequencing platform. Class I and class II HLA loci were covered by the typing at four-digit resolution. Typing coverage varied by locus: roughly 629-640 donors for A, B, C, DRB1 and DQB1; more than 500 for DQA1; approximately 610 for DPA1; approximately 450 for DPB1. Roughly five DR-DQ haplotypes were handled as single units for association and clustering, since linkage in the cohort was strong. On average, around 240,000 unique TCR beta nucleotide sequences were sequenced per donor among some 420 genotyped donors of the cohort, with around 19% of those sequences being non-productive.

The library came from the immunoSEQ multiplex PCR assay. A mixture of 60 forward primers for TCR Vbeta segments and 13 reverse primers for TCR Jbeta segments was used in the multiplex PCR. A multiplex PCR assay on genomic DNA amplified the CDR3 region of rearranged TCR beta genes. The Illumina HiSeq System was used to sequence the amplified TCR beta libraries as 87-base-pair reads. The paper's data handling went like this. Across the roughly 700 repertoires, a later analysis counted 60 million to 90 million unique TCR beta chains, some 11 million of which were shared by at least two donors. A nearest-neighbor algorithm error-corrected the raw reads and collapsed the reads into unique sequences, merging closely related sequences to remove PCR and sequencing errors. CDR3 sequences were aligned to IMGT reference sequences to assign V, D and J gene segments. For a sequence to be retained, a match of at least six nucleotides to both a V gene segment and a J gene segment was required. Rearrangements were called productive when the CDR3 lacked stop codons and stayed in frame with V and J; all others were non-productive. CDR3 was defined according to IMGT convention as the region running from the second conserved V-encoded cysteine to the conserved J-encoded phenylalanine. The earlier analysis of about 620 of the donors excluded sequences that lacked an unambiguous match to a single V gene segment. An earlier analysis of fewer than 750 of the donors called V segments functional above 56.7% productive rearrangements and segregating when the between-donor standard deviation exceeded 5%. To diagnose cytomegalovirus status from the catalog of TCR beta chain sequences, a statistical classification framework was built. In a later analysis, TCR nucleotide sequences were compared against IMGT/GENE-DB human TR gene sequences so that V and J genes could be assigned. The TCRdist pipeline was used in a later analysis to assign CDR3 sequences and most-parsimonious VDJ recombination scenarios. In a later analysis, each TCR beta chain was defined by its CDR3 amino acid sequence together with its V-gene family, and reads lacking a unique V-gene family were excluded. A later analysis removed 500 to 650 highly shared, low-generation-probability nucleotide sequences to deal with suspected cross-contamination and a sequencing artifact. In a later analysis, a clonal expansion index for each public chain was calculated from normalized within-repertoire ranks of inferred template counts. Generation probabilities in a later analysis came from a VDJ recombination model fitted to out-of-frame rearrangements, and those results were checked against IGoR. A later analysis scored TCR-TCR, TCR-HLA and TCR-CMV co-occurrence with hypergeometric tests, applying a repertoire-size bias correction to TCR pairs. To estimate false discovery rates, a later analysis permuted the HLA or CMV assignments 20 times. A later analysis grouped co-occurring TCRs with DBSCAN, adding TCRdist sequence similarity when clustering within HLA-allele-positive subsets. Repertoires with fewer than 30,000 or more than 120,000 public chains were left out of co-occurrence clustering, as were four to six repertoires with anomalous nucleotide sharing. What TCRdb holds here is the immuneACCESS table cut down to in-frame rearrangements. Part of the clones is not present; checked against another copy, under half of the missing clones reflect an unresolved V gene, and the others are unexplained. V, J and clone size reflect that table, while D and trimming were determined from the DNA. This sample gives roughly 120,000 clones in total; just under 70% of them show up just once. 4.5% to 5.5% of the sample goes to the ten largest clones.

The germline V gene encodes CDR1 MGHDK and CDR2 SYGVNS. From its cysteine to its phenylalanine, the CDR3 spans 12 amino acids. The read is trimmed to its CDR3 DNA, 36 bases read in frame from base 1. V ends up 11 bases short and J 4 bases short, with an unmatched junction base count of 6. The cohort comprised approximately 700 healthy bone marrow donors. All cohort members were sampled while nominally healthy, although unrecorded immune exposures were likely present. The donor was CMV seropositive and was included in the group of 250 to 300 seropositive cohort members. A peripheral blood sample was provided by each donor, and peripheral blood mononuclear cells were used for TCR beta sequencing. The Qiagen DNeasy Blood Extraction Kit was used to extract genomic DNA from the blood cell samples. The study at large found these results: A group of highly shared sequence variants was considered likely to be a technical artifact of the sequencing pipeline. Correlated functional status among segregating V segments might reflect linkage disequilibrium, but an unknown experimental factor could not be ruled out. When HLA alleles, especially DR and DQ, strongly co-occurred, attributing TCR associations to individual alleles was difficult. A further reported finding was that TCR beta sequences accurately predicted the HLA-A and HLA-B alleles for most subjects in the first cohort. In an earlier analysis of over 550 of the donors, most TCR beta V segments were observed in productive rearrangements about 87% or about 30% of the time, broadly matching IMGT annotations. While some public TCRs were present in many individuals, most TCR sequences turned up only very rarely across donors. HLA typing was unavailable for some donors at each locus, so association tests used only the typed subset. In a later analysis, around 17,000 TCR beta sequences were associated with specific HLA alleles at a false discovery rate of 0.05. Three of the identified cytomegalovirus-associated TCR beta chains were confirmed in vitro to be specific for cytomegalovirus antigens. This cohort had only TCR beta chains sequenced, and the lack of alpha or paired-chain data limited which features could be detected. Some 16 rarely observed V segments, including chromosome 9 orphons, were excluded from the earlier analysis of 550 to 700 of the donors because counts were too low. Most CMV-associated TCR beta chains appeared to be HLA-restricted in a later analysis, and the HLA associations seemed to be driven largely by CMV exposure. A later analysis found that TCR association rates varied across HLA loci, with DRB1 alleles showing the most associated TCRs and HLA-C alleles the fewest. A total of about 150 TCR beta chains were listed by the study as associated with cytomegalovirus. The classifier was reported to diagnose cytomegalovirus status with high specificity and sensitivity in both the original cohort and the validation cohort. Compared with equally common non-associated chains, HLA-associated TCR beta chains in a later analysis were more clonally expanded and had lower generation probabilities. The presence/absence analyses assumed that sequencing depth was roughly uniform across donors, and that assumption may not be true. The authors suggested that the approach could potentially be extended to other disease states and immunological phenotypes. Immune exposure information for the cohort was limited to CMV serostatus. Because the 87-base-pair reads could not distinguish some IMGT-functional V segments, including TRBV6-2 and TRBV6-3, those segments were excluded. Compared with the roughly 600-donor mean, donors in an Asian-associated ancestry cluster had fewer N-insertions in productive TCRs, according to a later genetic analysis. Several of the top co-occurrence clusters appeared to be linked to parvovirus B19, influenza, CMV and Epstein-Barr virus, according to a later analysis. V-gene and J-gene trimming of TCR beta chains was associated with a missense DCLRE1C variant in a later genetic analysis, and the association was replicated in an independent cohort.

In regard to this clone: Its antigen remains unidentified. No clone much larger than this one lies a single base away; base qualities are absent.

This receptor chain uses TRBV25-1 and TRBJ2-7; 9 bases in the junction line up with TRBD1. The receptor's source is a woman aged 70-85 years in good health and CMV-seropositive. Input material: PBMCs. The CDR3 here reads CAARDRAYEQYF. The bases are TGTGCCGCCCGGGACAGGGCTTACGAGCAGTACTTC.